The entry below gives a single T cell receptor beta chain sequence along with its context. Time point meaning: pretreatment peripheral blood. The germline V gene has CDR1 SGHTA and CDR2 FQGTGA. This CDR3 comprises 15 residues. V lost 2 bases, J lost 6 bases, and 15 bases lay in between. TCR analog templates of synthetic origin were spiked into each PCR. This table comes from immunoSEQ multiplex PCR, and its TCRdb copy is limited to in-frame clones, with some not included. The data contain about 86,000 clones, roughly 84% of them singletons. This sample is drawn from a study of PD-L1 blockade in urothelial cancer. Study information: The patients' atezolizumab therapy, 1,200 mg intravenously every 3 weeks, started around 2014. Each blood sample yielded a median of about 150,000 T cells.

Sequenced here: PBMCs, sampled around atezolizumab (anti-PD-L1) treatment. The chain uses TRBV7-3 and TRBJ2-3; tentatively, D is TRBD2 (6 bases). The clonotype was recovered from a man in his 60s with urothelial cancer. DNA of the CDR3: TGTGCCAGCAGCTTAGGGGACTCCAGACGCGATACGCAGTATTTT. This sequence encodes CASSLGDSRRDTQYF.